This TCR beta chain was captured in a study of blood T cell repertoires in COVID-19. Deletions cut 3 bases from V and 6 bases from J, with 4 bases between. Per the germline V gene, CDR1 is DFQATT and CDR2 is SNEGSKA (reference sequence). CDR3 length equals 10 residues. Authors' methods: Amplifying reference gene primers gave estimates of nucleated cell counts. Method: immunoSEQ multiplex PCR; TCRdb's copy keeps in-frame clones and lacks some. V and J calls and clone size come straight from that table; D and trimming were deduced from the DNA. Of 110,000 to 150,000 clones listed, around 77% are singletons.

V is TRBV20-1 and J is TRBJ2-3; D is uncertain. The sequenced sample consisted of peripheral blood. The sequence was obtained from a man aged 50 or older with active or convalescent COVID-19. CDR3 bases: TGCAGTGCTAGTCCGGATACGCAGTATTTT. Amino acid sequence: CSASPDTQYF.